Listed below are T cell receptor beta chains from one sample, sequenced in a study of blood T cell repertoires in COVID-19. Clones were sequenced by immunoSEQ multiplex PCR, and TCRdb holds only the in-frame ones, with some missing. This sample has 120,000 or so clones, with roughly nine tenths found just once. The sample consisted of peripheral blood. Receptors were obtained from a man aged 70-80 years who had recovered from COVID-19. Both conserved end residues are part of each CDR3. A D gene is named only where the DNA matches it firmly. Size is stated for part of the rows, as once, few or many counts, or as a class when the clone is expanded.

clone_size: -
d_call: TRBD1
v_call: TRBV27
j_call: TRBJ2-7
cdr3_nt: TGTGCCAGCAGGTCGGACAGGGGGCTATTTGGGTACGAGCAGTACTTC
cdr3_aa: CASRSDRGLFGYEQYF

clone_size: -
d_call: -
v_call: TRBV18
j_call: TRBJ2-3
cdr3_nt: TGTGCCAGCTCACAGTCCGGGGGAGGAGGTGATACGCAGTATTTT
cdr3_aa: CASSQSGGGGDTQYF

clone_size: -
d_call: -
v_call: TRBV10-3
j_call: TRBJ2-1
cdr3_nt: TGTGCCACTGGGCGTGCCAATGAGCAGTTCTTC
cdr3_aa: CATGRANEQFF

clone_size: -
d_call: -
v_call: TRBV2
j_call: TRBJ1-4
cdr3_nt: TGTGCCAGCAGGATGGGCGGGCTGAATGAAAAACTGTTTTTT
cdr3_aa: CASRMGGLNEKLFF

clone_size: -
d_call: -
v_call: TRBV2
j_call: TRBJ1-6
cdr3_nt: TGTGCCAGCAGTTCCAGGGCTGGTGGGTCACCCCTCCACTTT
cdr3_aa: CASSSRAGGSPLHF

clone_size: -
d_call: TRBD1
v_call: TRBV7-3
j_call: TRBJ2-1
cdr3_nt: TGTGCCAGCCAGGGGGCCCAGAGCGATGAGCAGTTCTTC
cdr3_aa: CASQGAQSDEQFF

clone_size: -
d_call: -
v_call: TRBV7-3
j_call: TRBJ1-1
cdr3_nt: TGTGCCAGCAGCTCACAGGCGAACACTGAAGCTTTCTTT
cdr3_aa: CASSSQANTEAFF

clone_size: -
d_call: -
v_call: TRBV5-1
j_call: TRBJ1-1
cdr3_nt: TGCGCCAGCAGCTTGAGTGGGCGGAACACTGAAGCTTTCTTT
cdr3_aa: CASSLSGRNTEAFF

clone_size: -
d_call: TRBD1
v_call: TRBV5-5
j_call: TRBJ2-7
cdr3_nt: TGTGCCAGCAGTTCACAGGGGGCCGCTTACGACGAGCAGTACTTC
cdr3_aa: CASSSQGAAYDEQYF

clone_size: -
d_call: -
v_call: TRBV12-3/TRBV12-4
j_call: TRBJ2-7
cdr3_nt: TGTGCCAGCAGCCCTCATACAGGGGAGCAGTACTTC
cdr3_aa: CASSPHTGEQYF

clone_size: few
d_call: -
v_call: TRBV5-1
j_call: TRBJ1-5
cdr3_nt: TGCGCCAGCAGCTTGTTGGGGCCCACAGACAATCAGCCCCAGCATTTT
cdr3_aa: CASSLLGPTDNQPQHF

clone_size: -
d_call: TRBD1
v_call: TRBV23-1
j_call: TRBJ2-2
cdr3_nt: TGCGCCAGCAGTCAATCGTGGACAGGGGGCCCGAACACCGGGGAGCTGTTTTTT
cdr3_aa: CASSQSWTGGPNTGELFF

clone_size: -
d_call: TRBD2
v_call: TRBV6-4
j_call: TRBJ2-2
cdr3_nt: TGTGCCAGCAGTGAAGCGGGGGACACCGGGGAGCTGTTTTTT
cdr3_aa: CASSEAGDTGELFF

clone_size: -
d_call: -
v_call: TRBV7-6
j_call: TRBJ2-7
cdr3_nt: TGTGCCAGCAGCCCTACCCCCTCGATCCACGAGCAGTACTTC
cdr3_aa: CASSPTPSIHEQYF

clone_size: -
d_call: -
v_call: TRBV14
j_call: TRBJ1-3
cdr3_nt: TGTGCCAGCAGCCAAGAGGGGCGGCTTAACACCATATATTTT
cdr3_aa: CASSQEGRLNTIYF

clone_size: -
d_call: -
v_call: TRBV10-3
j_call: TRBJ1-2
cdr3_nt: TGTGCCATCAGTGAGGGAGGGGTGAACACCTTC
cdr3_aa: CAISEGGVNTF

clone_size: -
d_call: -
v_call: TRBV6-2/TRBV6-3
j_call: TRBJ1-5
cdr3_nt: TGTGCCAGCAGTCGGAGGCCGAGGGCCTCGGATCAGCCCCAGCATTTT
cdr3_aa: CASSRRPRASDQPQHF

clone_size: -
d_call: -
v_call: TRBV18
j_call: TRBJ1-5
cdr3_nt: TGTGCCAGCTCTCCCGGTTTAAATCAGCCCCAGCATTTT
cdr3_aa: CASSPGLNQPQHF

clone_size: -
d_call: -
v_call: TRBV9
j_call: TRBJ2-3
cdr3_nt: TGTGCAGCGGCGGGTGGCACAGATACGCAGTATTTT
cdr3_aa: CAAAGGTDTQYF

clone_size: -
d_call: TRBD1
v_call: TRBV5-1
j_call: TRBJ2-3
cdr3_nt: TGCGCCAGCACCCGACAGGGGGCAATTGGAGATACGCAGTATTTT
cdr3_aa: CASTRQGAIGDTQYF

clone_size: -
d_call: -
v_call: TRBV12-3/TRBV12-4
j_call: TRBJ1-4
cdr3_nt: TGTGCCAGCAGTTTAGCGGAGAGTGAAAAACTGTTTTTT
cdr3_aa: CASSLAESEKLFF

clone_size: -
d_call: TRBD2
v_call: TRBV27
j_call: TRBJ2-1
cdr3_nt: TGTGCCAGCAGCCTTCGAGAGACTAGCGGTAACAATGAGCAGTTCTTC
cdr3_aa: CASSLRETSGNNEQFF

clone_size: -
d_call: -
v_call: TRBV24-1
j_call: TRBJ2-3
cdr3_nt: TGTGCCACCAGTGATTTGCCAGGGTTGGATCAAAGCACAGATACGCAGTATTTT
cdr3_aa: CATSDLPGLDQSTDTQYF

clone_size: -
d_call: TRBD2
v_call: TRBV9
j_call: TRBJ2-3
cdr3_nt: TGTGCCAGCAGCGTACGGCTAGCGGGGACAGATACGCAGTATTTT
cdr3_aa: CASSVRLAGTDTQYF

clone_size: -
d_call: TRBD1
v_call: TRBV2
j_call: TRBJ1-6
cdr3_nt: TGTGCCAGCAGTTTGGGACAGTATAATTCACCCCTCCACTTT
cdr3_aa: CASSLGQYNSPLHF

clone_size: -
d_call: -
v_call: TRBV7-3
j_call: TRBJ2-7
cdr3_nt: TGTGCCAGCAGCCTCGCGAGGGATTACGAGCAGTACTTC
cdr3_aa: CASSLARDYEQYF

clone_size: -
d_call: TRBD1
v_call: TRBV29-1
j_call: TRBJ1-2
cdr3_nt: TGCAGCGTGCTGGACAGGGCATTCGATGGCTACACCTTC
cdr3_aa: CSVLDRAFDGYTF

clone_size: -
d_call: TRBD1
v_call: TRBV11-3
j_call: TRBJ2-2
cdr3_nt: TGTGCCAGCAGCAGTACAGGGGGCGGGGAGCTGTTTTTT
cdr3_aa: CASSSTGGGELFF

clone_size: -
d_call: -
v_call: TRBV7-2
j_call: TRBJ2-1
cdr3_nt: TGTGCCAGCAGCCGGAGGGGAGGCTCCTACAATGAGCAGTTCTTC
cdr3_aa: CASSRRGGSYNEQFF

clone_size: -
d_call: -
v_call: TRBV5-5
j_call: TRBJ2-3
cdr3_nt: TGTGCCAGCAGCCGGAGGATCGCGGCAGGGGTAACGAATACGCAGTATTTT
cdr3_aa: CASSRRIAAGVTNTQYF

clone_size: -
d_call: TRBD1
v_call: TRBV6-5
j_call: TRBJ1-1
cdr3_nt: TGTGCCAGCCGGGACAGGAACACTGAAGCTTTCTTT
cdr3_aa: CASRDRNTEAFF

clone_size: -
d_call: TRBD2
v_call: TRBV5-1
j_call: TRBJ2-1
cdr3_nt: TGCGCCAGCACCCCTATGGGACTAGCCTCCTACAATGAGCAGTTCTTC
cdr3_aa: CASTPMGLASYNEQFF

clone_size: -
d_call: TRBD1
v_call: TRBV4-1
j_call: TRBJ1-2
cdr3_nt: TGCGCCAGCGCGCCTGGGGCAGGGGGCTACTATGGCTACACCTTC
cdr3_aa: CASAPGAGGYYGYTF

clone_size: -
d_call: TRBD2
v_call: TRBV5-1
j_call: TRBJ2-1
cdr3_nt: TGCGCCAGCAGCTTGGAGGCTAGCGGGAGGGGGTACAATGAGCAGTTCTTC
cdr3_aa: CASSLEASGRGYNEQFF

clone_size: -
d_call: -
v_call: TRBV28
j_call: TRBJ1-2
cdr3_nt: TGTGCCAGCAACTCGGGGGGCGCGGACTATGGCTACACCTTC
cdr3_aa: CASNSGGADYGYTF

clone_size: -
d_call: -
v_call: TRBV6-1
j_call: TRBJ2-1
cdr3_nt: TGTGCCAGCAGTGACGTCTGGGGGCGGGAGCTCTTTGAGCAGTTCTTC
cdr3_aa: CASSDVWGRELFEQFF

clone_size: -
d_call: -
v_call: TRBV10-3
j_call: TRBJ2-3
cdr3_nt: TGTGCCATCAGTGCCCCGGGAGAAGGACGAGATACGCAGTATTTT
cdr3_aa: CAISAPGEGRDTQYF

clone_size: -
d_call: TRBD1
v_call: TRBV19
j_call: TRBJ1-5
cdr3_nt: TGTGCCAGCGAGGGGGCCCCCTTAGGCAGGGACTTTAATCAGCCCCAGCATTTT
cdr3_aa: CASEGAPLGRDFNQPQHF

clone_size: -
d_call: -
v_call: TRBV5-4
j_call: TRBJ2-4
cdr3_nt: TGTGCCAGCAGCTTGACGGGGGATATAGCCAAAAACATTCAGTACTTC
cdr3_aa: CASSLTGDIAKNIQYF